This T cell receptor (beta chain) was recorded in a study of blood T cells in healthy people across ages (dated by TCRdb to 2014 to 2015). With regard to the full study: Template switching captured roughly one uniquely barcoded TCR beta cDNA molecule per two T cells in model experiments. Using deep sequencing normalized with unique cDNA molecular identifiers, the study measured how TCR beta repertoire diversity changes with age. The donors were divided into four age groups: young (average approximately 17 years), middle-aged (roughly 40), aged (approximately 62) and long-lived (approximately 74). Two additional independent replicas of 1 million unique cDNA reads from the same blood draw were analyzed for two donors (one aged 18 to 30 and one aged 80 or older). Donors of different ages were randomly distributed across sequencing lanes to avoid experimental bias.

A word on this clonotype: This clone's antigen is unknown. Base qualities are missing; no much larger clone stands one base away.

Overall study results and their limits: Total diversity estimates from one million sequenced T cells were considered lower bounds and underestimates. Because the CMV infection status of the donors was unknown, age-related changes in expanded clonotypes may potentially have been confounded. There was a strong correlation between observed TCR beta diversity and the percentage of naive T cells measured by flow cytometry. Because profiling used bulk unsorted PBMCs, naive and antigen-experienced compartments could not be compared conclusively. Observed TCR beta diversity per million T cells fell roughly linearly with age, and a significant reduction was already apparent by age around 36. Compared with the aged group, the long-lived group had more naive CD4+ T cells, fewer expanded clones and increased TCR diversity, a pattern suggesting age selection.

The CDR1 and CDR2 encoded by the germline V gene (reference sequence) are DFQATT and SNEGSKA. The cysteine opens and the phenylalanine closes a CDR3 of 14 amino acids. The kept DNA is CDR3 alone, 42 bases in frame from the first base. Germline trimming amounts to 1 base on V and 1 base on J, with 3 as the count of junction bases outside the gene matches. Donors were roughly 40 systemically healthy Caucasian individuals from Russia aged roughly 6 to 90 years. Each donor gave about 11 milliliters of peripheral blood, drawn into EDTA-treated Vacutainer tubes. Ficoll-Paque density-gradient centrifugation was used to isolate PBMCs, with at least 6.5 million per sample. Total RNA, at least 6 micrograms per sample, was extracted from PBMCs with Trizol reagent. For every donor, an aliquot of PBMCs went through flow cytometry to measure the percentages of naive CD45RAhigh/CD27high T cells. Receptors were amplified or captured by 5' RACE. The sample was run on an Illumina HiSeq 2500. A second PCR of about 6 to 11 cycles was performed with a sample-barcoded 5' primer and a J-beta primer mix. A template-switch 5' adaptor carrying 12 random nucleotides introduced a unique molecular identifier onto each TCR beta cDNA molecule. At least 2.5 million CDR3-containing paired-end reads were obtained from each sample. The Mint cDNA synthesis kit, primed by a TRBC-specific oligonucleotide, was used to synthesize first-strand cDNA from all RNA. All cDNA was treated with uracil-DNA glycosylase and then went through a first 18-cycle PCR with the universal primers M1SS and BC2_uni_R. The original pipeline was this. For normalization, 1 million high-quality reads were randomly selected from each sample, with every read carrying a distinct molecular identifier. Reads sharing molecular identifiers were discarded rather than binned into consensus sequences. MiTCR, with a Q25 quality threshold and the strictest error-elimination algorithm, was used for CDR3 identification, clonotype clustering and error correction. A nonparametric unseen species model with Euler transformation was used to estimate lower-bound total TCR beta diversity. TCRdb itself trimmed the public reads at Q25 with fastp, ran MiXCR and retained productive beta chains. Rows are unified per CDR3 protein, each entry keeping the most common DNA and genes. The V and J calls were determined by TCRdb, not by the authors. The sample profile shows about a million distinct CDR3 sequences; more than 30% of them were found once. Around 13% of the sample rests with the top ten.

This clonotype was sampled from a man aged 18 to 30 in good health. Input material: blood. Recombination connected TRBV20-1 to TRBJ2-7, with 8 bases in between that match TRBD2. CDR3 region: CSARGAGGSYEQYF. The sequenced DNA: TGCAGTGCTAGAGGGGCGGGGGGTTCCTACGAGCAGTACTTC.